The 30 T cell receptor beta chains listed next were all sequenced from one sample in a study of T cells in Graves' hyperthyroidism and ophthalmopathy. RNA transcripts provided the source from which TCR beta CDR3 regions were amplified. First-round RT-PCR with HTBI primers amplified the TCR CDR3 region. TCRdb independently ran MiXCR on the multiplex PCR reads; one entry per CDR3 protein. The sample gives some 350,000 distinct CDR3 sequences, about a fifth of which show up once; approximately 4% is in the top ten. Sequenced input: blood. These receptors all stem from a woman between 18 and 29 years old with Graves' hyperthyroidism.

This clonotype was recorded at least ten times. The genes are TRBV30 and TRBJ1-2; D may be TRBD1 (6 bases). CDR3 size: 13 residues. CDR1 is GTSNPN and CDR2 is SVGIG in the germline V gene (reference sequence). V was pared by 4 bases and J by 2 bases, with 11 bases between. Written as DNA, the CDR3 is TGTGCCTGGAAGGGGACATTAAACTATGGCTACACCTTC. Amino acid sequence: CAWKGTLNYGYTF. The entire variable domain, with the rest obtained from reference TRBV30 and TRBJ1-2, is as follows: SQTIHQWPATLVQPVGSPLSLECTVEGTSNPNLYWYRQAAGRGLQLLFYSVGIGQISSEVPQNLSASRPQDRQFILSSKKLLLSDSGFYLCAWKGTLNYGYTFGSGTRLTVV.

In this sample, this clonotype turned up many times. The rearrangement links TRBV29-1 to TRBJ2-2, with TRBD2 matching over 8 bases. The J segment lost 1 base and the V segment lost 7 bases, leaving 8 bases of the junction unmatched. This CDR3 has 15 amino acids. Germline CDR1 and CDR2: SQVTM and ANQGSEA. This CDR3 reads CSAGGGPKNTGELFF. The DNA of the CDR3 is TGCAGCGCCGGGGGGGGACCTAAGAACACCGGGGAGCTGTTTTTT.

This clonotype was seen at least ten times. V and J are TRBV25-1 and TRBJ2-2; D is unclear. V lost 4 bases to trimming and J lost 0 bases, with 6 bases between them. Germline lookup yields CDR1 MGHDK and CDR2 SYGVNS. The CDR3 consists of 14 residues. CDR3 coding DNA: TGTGCCAGCAGTGGACACCCGAACACCGGGGAGCTGTTTTTT. Its translation is CASSGHPNTGELFF. Based on the CDR3 plus reference TRBV25-1 and TRBJ2-2, the full variable domain is EADIYQTPRYLVIGTGKKITLECSQTMGHDKMYWYQQDPGMELHLIHYSYGVNSTEKGDLSSESTVSRIRTEHFPLTLESARPSHTSQYLCASSGHPNTGELFFGEGSRLTVL.

This clonotype came up many times. V usage is TRBV12-3 or TRBV12-4 and J usage is TRBJ1-1; D unresolved. The CDR3 contains 15 residues. The V end lost 2 bases, the J end lost 3 bases, and 13 bases lay between the germline ends. CDR3: CASSLYRVEDTEAFF. CDR3 coding DNA: TGTGCCAGCAGTTTATATAGAGTAGAGGACACTGAAGCTTTCTTT.

This clonotype was recorded at least ten times. The chain couples TRBV7-6 to TRBJ1-2; D is unresolved. Trimming removed 5 bases from V and 4 bases from J, with 23 bases in between. The CDR3 sequence is 17 residues long. CDR1 is SGHVS, CDR2 FNYEAQ, per germline. DNA of the CDR3: TGTGCCAGCAGCCCTACAACCTGGACCGGGAGAATCTATGGCTACACCTTC. Translation gives CASSPTTWTGRIYGYTF.

This clonotype was observed at least ten times. The chain links TRBV6-6 to TRBJ1-1, with TRBD1 matching over 7 bases. The CDR3 runs to 13 residues. Trimming cost V 8 bases and J 4 bases; bases outside gene matches: 7. CDR1 is MNHNY and CDR2 is SVGAGI in the germline V gene (reference sequence). Here the CDR3 DNA reads TGTGCCAGCGCCTACCCAGGGGGCACTGAAGCTTTCTTT. Residues: CASAYPGGTEAFF.

A word on this clonotype: The junction departs from the called germline gene at one end, perhaps through a read error. The chain joins TRBV11-2 to TRBJ2-7; 10 nucleotides align to TRBD1. CDR1 is SGHAT and CDR2 is FQNNGV in the germline V gene. The length of the CDR3 is 18 residues. The CDR3 coding sequence is TGTGCCAGCAGCCCCGACCCGAATTGGACAGGGGGAGCCTACGAGCAGCACTTC. Protein product: CASSPDPNWTGGAYEQHF. Together with reference TRBV11-2 and TRBJ2-7, the CDR3 gives the full variable domain: EAGVAQSPRYKIIEKRQSVAFWCNPISGHATLYWYQQILGQGPKLLIQFQNNGVVDDSQLPKDRFSAERLKGVDSTLKIQPAKLEDSAVYLCASSPDPNWTGGAYEQHFGPGTRLTVT.

The chain employs TRBV6-2 or TRBV6-3 and TRBJ1-2, with 8 bases fitting TRBD1. This CDR3 is built from 17 residues. The V and J ends lost 5 bases and 5 bases, in that order; junction bases with no gene match: 16. CDR1 is MNHEY and CDR2 is SVGEGT in the germline V gene. The CDR3, as DNA: TGTGCCAGCAGTCCTCTAAGCAGGGGGCGGAGCGGGTATGGCTACACCTTC. Translation gives CASSPLSRGRSGYGYTF.

This clonotype was recorded many times. This CDR3 is CASSLGGVREAFF. The CDR3 DNA reads TGTGCCAGCAGTTTGGGGGGGGTCCGTGAAGCTTTCTTT. J is TRBJ1-1 and V is TRBV12-3 or TRBV12-4, with D maybe TRBD1 (5 bases). The CDR3 runs 13 residues. Trimming pared 3 bases from V and 7 bases from J, leaving 12 bases between.

Many counts were recorded for this clonotype. V is TRBV6-5 and J is TRBJ1-3; D not resolved. V was trimmed by 1 base and J by 2 bases, leaving 9 bases between them. The germline gives CDR1 MNHEY, CDR2 SVGAGI. The CDR3 is 15 amino acids. The CDR3 region is CASSYWSQAGNTIYF. The CDR3 nucleotides are TGTGCCAGCAGTTACTGGTCCCAGGCTGGAAACACCATATATTTT.

The rearrangement uses TRBV15 and TRBJ2-2; unclear D gene. The CDR3 is 15 amino acids. Trimming removed 1 base at V and 1 base at J, with 7 bases between. CDR1 LNHNV and CDR2 YYDKDF come from the germline V gene (reference sequence). CDR3 sequence (DNA): TGTGCCACCAGCAGAGTGGTGGGGAACACCGGGGAGCTGTTTTTT. This codes for CATSRVVGNTGELFF.

Ten or more counts support this clonotype. The rearrangement joins TRBV20-1 to TRBJ1-1, with a possible D match to TRBD1 (5 bases). This CDR3 has 13 amino acids. Trimming removed 5 bases from V and 1 base from J, with 11 bases in between. CDR1 is DFQATT, CDR2 SNEGSKA, per germline (reference sequence). The CDR3 is CSADRDGNTEAFF. The CDR3 DNA sequence: TGCAGTGCTGACCGGGACGGGAACACTGAAGCTTTCTTT.

This clonotype has a count of ten or more. The V call is TRBV6-1, the J call TRBJ2-7; the D is unclear. V was cut by 5 bases and J by 3 bases, with 20 bases left in between. Germline CDR1 and CDR2: MNHNS and SASEGT. This CDR3 spans 16 amino acids. The CDR3 DNA reads TGTGCCAGCAGTCCGACGTGGACCCCGGGCTACTACGAGCAGTACTTC. Translating gives CASSPTWTPGYYEQYF.

This chain connects TRBV7-9 to TRBJ2-5; 7 bases line up with TRBD1. The CDR3 is 13 residues long. V shed 5 bases, J shed 5 bases, and the junction held 5 bases outside the gene matches. The germline V gene has CDR1 SEHNR and CDR2 FQNEAQ (reference sequence). The CDR3 here is CASSADRMETQYF. As DNA, the CDR3 is TGTGCCAGCAGCGCGGACAGGATGGAGACCCAGTACTTC.

This chain links TRBV7-8 with TRBJ1-1; no firm D call. The CDR3 has 13 amino acids. Deletions cut 3 bases from V and 5 bases from J, with 10 bases between. From germline, CDR1 is SGHVS and CDR2 FQNEAQ. The CDR3 sequence: CASSFEARTEAFF. CDR3 bases: TGTGCCAGCAGCTTTGAGGCGCGGACTGAAGCTTTCTTT.

V gene TRBV6-5 combines with J gene TRBJ2-7; D not resolved. V was shortened by 1 base and J by 2 bases, with 6 bases between the two germline ends. The CDR3 runs to 13 residues. The germline V gene has CDR1 MNHEY and CDR2 SVGAGI. CDR3 sequence: CASSYYPAYEQYF. The CDR3 region has the DNA TGTGCCAGCAGTTACTATCCGGCCTACGAGCAGTACTTC.

The table lists this clonotype with a few counts. A read error may account for a junction end that differs from germline. The chain couples TRBV27 to TRBJ2-5; D is ambiguous. The CDR3 contains 15 residues. Germline loops: CDR1 MNHEY, CDR2 SMNVEV (reference sequence). The CDR3 loop reads CASSELDRPGQPQHF. In DNA form, the CDR3 reads TGTGCCAGCAGTGAACTCGACCGGCCGGGCCAGCCTCAGCACTTC.

This clonotype was detected many times. This chain's CDR3 is CASRGTSGGAWDIQYF. In DNA form, the CDR3 reads TGTGCCAGCAGGGGGACTAGCGGGGGGGCATGGGACATTCAGTACTTC. The V and J genes are TRBV6-5 and TRBJ2-4, with 16 bases identical to TRBD2. After removal of 6 bases from V and 8 bases from J, the junction contained 7 bases not matched to a gene. Germline lookup yields CDR1 MNHEY and CDR2 SVGAGI. This CDR3 is built from 16 residues.

This clonotype was detected ten times or more. The chain combines TRBV29-1 with TRBJ2-7, with 8 bases lining up with TRBD1. The germline V gene encodes CDR1 SQVTM and CDR2 ANQGSEA. The CDR3 covers 14 residues. V lost 5 bases, J lost 1 base, and 7 bases stayed unmatched. CDR3 region: CSVTDRVRSYEQYF. The CDR3 region has the DNA TGCAGCGTTACGGACAGGGTGAGGTCCTACGAGCAGTACTTC.

The sample holds many counts of this clonotype. The chain combines TRBV9 with TRBJ2-7; TRBD1 matches 7 bases. This CDR3 contains 18 residues. J lost 5 bases, V lost 5 bases, and 22 bases had no gene match. Germline V CDR1 and CDR2: SGDLS, YYNGEE. CDR3 bases: TGTGCCAGCAGACTTGTAGCCGCACGACAGGGCACCTACCACGAGCAGTACTTC. Translating it yields CASRLVAARQGTYHEQYF.

The table lists this clonotype with many counts. The chain joins TRBV7-3 to TRBJ1-1, with unresolved D. This CDR3 comprises 13 residues. CDR1 and CDR2 from the germline V gene are SGHTA and FQGTGA. Trimming removed 6 bases at V and 1 base at J, with 9 bases between. CDR3 protein: CASRLKPNTEAFF. CDR3 sequence (DNA): TGTGCCAGCAGGTTGAAGCCGAACACTGAAGCTTTCTTT.

This clonotype was seen many times. V gene TRBV10-3 combines with J gene TRBJ1-2; 7 nucleotides align to TRBD1. The germline gives CDR1 ENHRY, CDR2 SYGVKD. Losses at the gene ends were 4 bases for V and 0 bases for J; bases not matched to a gene: 5. The CDR3 is 15 amino acids. The CDR3 DNA follows: TGTGCCATCAGTGTTTCCGGGACAGCTAACTATGGCTACACCTTC. Translated: CAISVSGTANYGYTF.

This clonotype was seen many times. The chain is built from TRBV15 and TRBJ2-5; 10 nucleotides agree with TRBD2. The junction had 1 base not matched to a gene; V was cut back by 1 base and J by 5 bases. The CDR3 contains 14 residues. Per the germline V gene, CDR1 is LNHNV and CDR2 is YYDKDF (reference sequence). The DNA of the CDR3 is TGTGCCACCAGCAGAGCGGGACTAGCGGAGACCCAGTACTTC. Translated: CATSRAGLAETQYF.

The J gene is TRBJ2-5, the V gene TRBV11-2, with a tentative D call TRBD2 (6 bases). V lost 0 bases, J lost 5 bases, and 13 bases lay in between. The germline V gene encodes CDR1 SGHAT and CDR2 FQNNGV. The CDR3 length is 15 residues. The CDR3 region is CASSLEVTSSETQYF. The DNA for the CDR3 is TGTGCCAGCAGCTTAGAGGTCACTAGCTCGGAGACCCAGTACTTC.

This clonotype was seen a handful of times. In DNA form, the CDR3 reads TGTGCCAGCACAGGGGACGGCAATCAGCCCCAGCATTTT. Protein: CASTGDGNQPQHF. The rearrangement joins TRBV18 to TRBJ1-5; 7 bases align to TRBD1. CDR1 and CDR2 from the germline V gene are KGHSH and LQKENI. CDR3 length: 13 amino acids. J gave up 2 bases and V 8 bases, and 3 bases lay outside the gene matches.

The gene calls are TRBV5-1 and TRBJ2-7; TRBD1 might be the D (9 bases). The CDR3 totals 14 residues. V was cut by 5 bases and J by 5 bases, with 17 bases left in between. Germline loops: CDR1 SGHRS, CDR2 YFSETQ. CDR3 in amino acids: CASRQGAGGDEQYF. The CDR3 DNA follows: TGCGCCAGCAGACAGGGGGCGGGAGGCGACGAGCAGTACTTC.

V usage is TRBV20-1 and J usage is TRBJ1-1; 8 nucleotides line up with TRBD1. From germline, CDR1 is DFQATT and CDR2 SNEGSKA (reference sequence). With 3 bases clipped from V and 5 bases from J, the junction kept 8 bases outside the gene matches. This CDR3 is 14 amino acids long. As DNA, the CDR3 is TGCAGTGCTAGGATGCAGGGGGCGGGTACTGAAGCTTTCTTT. Amino acid sequence: CSARMQGAGTEAFF.

This clonotype has a count of ten or more. The rearrangement joins TRBV7-8 to TRBJ1-1; 8 bases align to TRBD1. Germline trimming cut 5 bases from V and 6 bases from J; bases unmatched to any gene: 11. Germline V gene data show CDR1 as SGHVS and CDR2 as FQNEAQ. The CDR3 is 15 residues long. In DNA form, the CDR3 reads TGTGCCAGCAGCACTTATCGGACAGGGCGGGCTGAAGCTTTCTTT. Protein product: CASSTYRTGRAEAFF.

Ten or more counts support this clonotype. This chain uses TRBV2 with TRBJ2-5; D call uncertain. Germline V gene data show CDR1 as SNHLY and CDR2 as FYNNEI. This CDR3 spans 14 amino acids. V lost 3 bases, J lost 1 base, and 9 bases lay in between. CDR3 bases: TGTGCCAGCAGTGACAACTCTCCCCAAGAGACCCAGTACTTC. It encodes CASSDNSPQETQYF.

This clonotype was seen many times. The J gene is TRBJ1-5, the V gene TRBV7-9; the match to TRBD1 covers 12 bases. The CDR3 is 15 residues long. The germline CDR1 and CDR2 sequences are SEHNR and FQNEAQ (reference sequence). J was trimmed by 4 bases and V by 5 bases; bases with no gene match: 3. CDR3 in DNA: TGTGCCAGCAGCCGGGGACAGGGGGCTAATCAGCCCCAGCATTTT. Translation: CASSRGQGANQPQHF.